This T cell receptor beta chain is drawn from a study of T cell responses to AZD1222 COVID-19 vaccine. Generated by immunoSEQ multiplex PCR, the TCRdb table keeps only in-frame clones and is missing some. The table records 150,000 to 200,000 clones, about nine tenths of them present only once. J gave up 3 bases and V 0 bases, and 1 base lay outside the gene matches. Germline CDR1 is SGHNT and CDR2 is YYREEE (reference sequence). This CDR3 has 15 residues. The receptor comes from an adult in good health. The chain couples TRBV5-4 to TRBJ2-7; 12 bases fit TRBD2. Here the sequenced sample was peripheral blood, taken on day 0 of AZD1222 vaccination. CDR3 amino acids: CASSLGTSGDYEQYF. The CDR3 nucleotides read TGTGCCAGCAGCTTGGGGACTAGCGGGGACTACGAGCAGTACTTC. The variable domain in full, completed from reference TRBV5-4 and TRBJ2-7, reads ETGVTQSPTHLIKTRGQQVTLRCSSQSGHNTVSWYQQALGQGPQFIFQYYREEENGRGNFPPRFSGLQFPNYSSELNVNALELDDSALYLCASSLGTSGDYEQYFGPGTRLTVT.